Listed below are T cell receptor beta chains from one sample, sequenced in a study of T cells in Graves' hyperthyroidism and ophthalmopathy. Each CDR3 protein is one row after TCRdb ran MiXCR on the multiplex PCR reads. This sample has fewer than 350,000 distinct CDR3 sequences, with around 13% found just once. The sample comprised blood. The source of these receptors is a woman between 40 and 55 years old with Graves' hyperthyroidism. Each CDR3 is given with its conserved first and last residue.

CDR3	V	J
CASSVGQGSNNEQFF	TRBV2	TRBJ2-1
CASSLKRLSYEQYF	TRBV7-2	TRBJ2-7
CAIKKTEARGEAFF	TRBV10-3	TRBJ1-1
CASRDVATDTQYF	TRBV6-1	TRBJ2-3
CASSYRRSHYGYTF	TRBV5-1	TRBJ1-2
CSARGGRGYEQYF	TRBV20-1	TRBJ2-7
CASSHLGTVNTEAFF	TRBV4-1	TRBJ1-1
CSVLTSGSNNEQFF	TRBV20-1	TRBJ2-1
CASSQAGVGTQYF	TRBV19	TRBJ2-5
CASSQDEGEVNGYTF	TRBV4-1	TRBJ1-2
CSATIAGFYNEQFF	TRBV20-1	TRBJ2-1
CASSLVHYGYTF	TRBV7-2	TRBJ1-2
CASSQEGPLAF	TRBV18	TRBJ1-2
CASSQELGNRANTQYF	TRBV3-1	TRBJ2-3
CSATDLSSSTDTQYF	TRBV20-1	TRBJ2-3
CASRQETQYF	TRBV6-1	TRBJ2-5
CASSWDNKNTEAFF	TRBV18	TRBJ1-1
CASSLDRTLTGELFF	TRBV28	TRBJ2-2
CASSSGQLNSPLHF	TRBV13	TRBJ1-6
CASKKGGTDTQYF	TRBV11-2	TRBJ2-3